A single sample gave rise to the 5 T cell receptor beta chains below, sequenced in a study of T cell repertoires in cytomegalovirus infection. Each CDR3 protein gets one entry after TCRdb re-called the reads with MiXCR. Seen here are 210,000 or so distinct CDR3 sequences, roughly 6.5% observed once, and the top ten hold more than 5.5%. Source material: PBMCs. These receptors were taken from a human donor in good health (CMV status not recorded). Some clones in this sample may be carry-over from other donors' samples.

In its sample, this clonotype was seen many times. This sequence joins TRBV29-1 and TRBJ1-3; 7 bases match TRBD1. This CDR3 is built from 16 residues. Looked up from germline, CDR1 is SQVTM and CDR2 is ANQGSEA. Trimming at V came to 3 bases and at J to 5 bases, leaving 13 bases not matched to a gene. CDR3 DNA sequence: TGCAGCGTTGAGCCGCTAGACAGGGAAAAAAGAAACACCATATATTTT. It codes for CSVEPLDREKRNTIYF.

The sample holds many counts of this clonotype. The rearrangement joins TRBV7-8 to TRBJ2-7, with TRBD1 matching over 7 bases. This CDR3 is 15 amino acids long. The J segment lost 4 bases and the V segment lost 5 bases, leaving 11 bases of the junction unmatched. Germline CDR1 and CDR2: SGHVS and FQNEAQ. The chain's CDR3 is CASSPSGTDLYEQYF. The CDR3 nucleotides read TGTGCCAGCAGCCCTTCCGGGACAGACCTATACGAGCAGTACTTC.

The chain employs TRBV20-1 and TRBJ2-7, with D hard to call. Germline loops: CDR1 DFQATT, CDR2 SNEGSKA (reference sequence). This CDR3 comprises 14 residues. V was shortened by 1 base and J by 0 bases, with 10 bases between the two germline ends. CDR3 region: CSARATRSSYEQYF. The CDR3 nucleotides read TGCAGTGCTAGAGCGACCAGGAGCTCCTACGAGCAGTACTTC.

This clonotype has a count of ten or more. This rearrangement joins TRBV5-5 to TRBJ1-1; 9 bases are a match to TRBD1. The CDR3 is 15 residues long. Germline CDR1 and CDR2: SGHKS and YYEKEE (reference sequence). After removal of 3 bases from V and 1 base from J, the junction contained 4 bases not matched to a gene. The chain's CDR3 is CASSSPGQGNTEAFF. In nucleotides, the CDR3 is TGTGCCAGCAGCTCCCCGGGACAGGGGAACACTGAAGCTTTCTTT.

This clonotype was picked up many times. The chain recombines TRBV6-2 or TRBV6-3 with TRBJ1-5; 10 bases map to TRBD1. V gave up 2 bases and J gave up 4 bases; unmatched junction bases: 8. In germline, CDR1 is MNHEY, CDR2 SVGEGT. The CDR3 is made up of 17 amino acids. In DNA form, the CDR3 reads TGTGCCAGCAGTTACGACCTCGCGGGACAGGGGAATCAGCCCCAGCATTTT. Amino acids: CASSYDLAGQGNQPQHF.